The clone carrying this TCR beta chain has just a few counts. The antigen is not known. This sample is part of a study of CD8 T cells in ankylosing spondylitis. General study points: Blood of patients with ankylosing spondylitis appeared to be characterized by a TCR beta motif of roughly eight highly homologous variants. Disease-linked clones bore a CD8+ phenotype, appearing relatively rarely in peripheral blood. Some motif variants were previously reported in reactive arthritis synovial fluid and blood. Enrichment of disease-linked clones was reportedly significant in matched ankylosing spondylitis synovial fluid.

Germline values: CDR1 DFQATT, CDR2 SNEGSKA (reference sequence). Trimming removed 6 bases from V and 4 bases from J, with 10 bases in between. There are 12 residues in the CDR3. TCRdb re-called the 5' RACE reads through MiXCR, storing one row per CDR3 protein. This table has 700,000 to 1,000,000 distinct CDR3 sequences, 12% appearing once. Sequencing was carried out using blood, either unsorted or a sorted T cell fraction (not recorded which). The V call is TRBV20-1, the J call TRBJ1-5; D call uncertain. The TCR sequence derives from a male donor with ankylosing spondylitis. CDR3 sequence reads: CSANDRNQPQHF. The CDR3 DNA sequence: TGCAGTGCAAATGACCGTAATCAGCCCCAGCATTTT.